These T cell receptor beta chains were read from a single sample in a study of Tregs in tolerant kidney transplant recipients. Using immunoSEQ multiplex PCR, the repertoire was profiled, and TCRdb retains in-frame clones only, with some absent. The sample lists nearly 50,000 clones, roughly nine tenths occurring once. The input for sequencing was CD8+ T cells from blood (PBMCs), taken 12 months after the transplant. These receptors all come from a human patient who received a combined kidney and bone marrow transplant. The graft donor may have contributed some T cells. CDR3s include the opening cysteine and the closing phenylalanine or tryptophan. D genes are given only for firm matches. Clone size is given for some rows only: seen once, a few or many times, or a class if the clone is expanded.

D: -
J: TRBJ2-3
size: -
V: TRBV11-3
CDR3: CASAGFRTGVVAGFADTQYF
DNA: TGTGCCAGCGCTGGGTTTCGGACAGGGGTTGTAGCGGGATTTGCAGATACGCAGTATTTT

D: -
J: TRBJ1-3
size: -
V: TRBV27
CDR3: CASSLYSSGNTIYF
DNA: TGTGCCAGCAGTTTATACAGCTCTGGAAACACCATATATTTT

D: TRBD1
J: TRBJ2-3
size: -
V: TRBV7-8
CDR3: CASSASQGRRDTQYF
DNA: TGTGCCAGCAGCGCATCACAGGGGCGAAGAGATACGCAGTATTTT

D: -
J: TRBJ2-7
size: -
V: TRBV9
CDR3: CASSVGASVIEQYF
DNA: TGTGCCAGCAGCGTCGGAGCCTCTGTGATCGAGCAGTACTTC

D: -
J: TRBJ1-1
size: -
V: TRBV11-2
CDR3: CASSSYMERGEAFF
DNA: TGTGCCAGCAGCTCGTACATGGAACGGGGGGAAGCTTTCTTT

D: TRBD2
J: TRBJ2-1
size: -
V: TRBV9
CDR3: CASSGGGGPHNEQFF
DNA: TGTGCCAGCAGCGGGGGGGGAGGGCCCCACAATGAGCAGTTCTTC

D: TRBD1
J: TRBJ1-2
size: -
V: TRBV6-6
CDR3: CASSWTGPGYTF
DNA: TGTGCCAGCAGTTGGACAGGCCCTGGCTACACCTTC

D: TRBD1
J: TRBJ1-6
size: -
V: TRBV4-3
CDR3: CASSQFITGTENSPLHF
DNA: TGCGCCAGCAGCCAGTTTATTACAGGGACAGAGAATTCACCCCTCCACTTT

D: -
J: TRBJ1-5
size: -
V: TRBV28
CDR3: CASSLSGVANQPQHF
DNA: TGTGCCAGCAGTTTATCGGGGGTTGCAAATCAGCCCCAGCATTTT

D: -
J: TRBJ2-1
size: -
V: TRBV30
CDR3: CAWSATGLQDEQFF
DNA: TGTGCCTGGAGTGCGACAGGCCTTCAGGATGAGCAGTTCTTC

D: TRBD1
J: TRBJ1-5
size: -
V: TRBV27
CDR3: CASSVSGQGLYSNQPQHF
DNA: TGTGCCAGCAGTGTATCCGGACAGGGACTCTATAGCAATCAGCCCCAGCATTTT

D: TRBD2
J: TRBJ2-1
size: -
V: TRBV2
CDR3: CATFQREASDEQFF
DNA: TGTGCCACGTTCCAGCGGGAGGCTTCGGATGAGCAGTTCTTC

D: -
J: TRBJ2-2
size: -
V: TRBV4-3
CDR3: CASSPRAGELFF
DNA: TGCGCCAGCAGTCCTCGGGCCGGGGAGCTGTTTTTT

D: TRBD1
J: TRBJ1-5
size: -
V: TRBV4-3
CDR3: CASSQDWGQGAGGDQPQHF
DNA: TGCGCCAGCAGCCAAGATTGGGGACAGGGGGCCGGGGGGGATCAGCCCCAGCATTTT

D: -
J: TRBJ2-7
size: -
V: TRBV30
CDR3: CAWGLNYEQYF
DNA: TGTGCCTGGGGCCTTAACTACGAGCAGTACTTC

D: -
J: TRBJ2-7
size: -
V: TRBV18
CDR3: CASSPDSLISYEQYF
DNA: TGTGCCAGCTCACCAGACAGCCTGATCTCCTACGAGCAGTACTTC

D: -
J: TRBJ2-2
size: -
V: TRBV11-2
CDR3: CASSRTGVGTGELFF
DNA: TGTGCCAGCAGCCGGACGGGAGTGGGCACCGGGGAGCTGTTTTTT

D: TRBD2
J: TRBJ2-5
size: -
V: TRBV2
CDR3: CASSEWRGGGETQYF
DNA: TGTGCCAGCAGTGAGTGGCGGGGGGGCGGAGAGACCCAGTACTTC

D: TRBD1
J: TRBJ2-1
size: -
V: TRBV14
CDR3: CASSQMTGGPYNEQFF
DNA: TGTGCCAGCAGCCAAATGACAGGGGGCCCCTACAATGAGCAGTTCTTC

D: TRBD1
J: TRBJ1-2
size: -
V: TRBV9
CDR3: CASSGLGTGRGGYTF
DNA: TGTGCCAGCAGCGGACTCGGGACAGGGAGAGGAGGCTACACCTTC

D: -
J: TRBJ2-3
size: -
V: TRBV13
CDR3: CAGSLSSGEDTQYF
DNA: TGTGCCGGCAGCTTATCCTCGGGGGAAGATACGCAGTATTTT

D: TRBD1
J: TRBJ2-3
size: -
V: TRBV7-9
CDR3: CASSLAGGKTDTQYF
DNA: TGTGCCAGCAGCTTAGCAGGGGGCAAGACAGATACGCAGTATTTT

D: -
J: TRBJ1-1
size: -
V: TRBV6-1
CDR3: CASAPTENTEAFF
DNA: TGTGCCAGCGCCCCTACTGAGAACACTGAAGCTTTCTTT

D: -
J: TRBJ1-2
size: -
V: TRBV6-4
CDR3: CASSDSSGNGYTF
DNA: TGTGCCAGCAGTGACTCATCAGGGAACGGCTACACCTTC

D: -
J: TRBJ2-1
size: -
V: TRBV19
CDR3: CASIHGTRGQGEQFF
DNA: TGTGCCAGTATCCATGGGACACGAGGGCAGGGTGAGCAGTTCTTC

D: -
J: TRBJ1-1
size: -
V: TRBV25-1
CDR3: CASTPWSDTEAFF
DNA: TGTGCCAGCACCCCCTGGTCGGACACTGAAGCTTTCTTT

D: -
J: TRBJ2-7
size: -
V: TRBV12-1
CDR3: CASSARDRGFYEQYF
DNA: TGTGCCAGCAGCGCGCGGGACAGGGGGTTTTACGAGCAGTACTTC

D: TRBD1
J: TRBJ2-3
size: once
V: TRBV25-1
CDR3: CASGGTGGRSDTQYF
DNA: TGTGCCAGTGGCGGGACAGGGGGACGGTCAGATACGCAGTATTTT

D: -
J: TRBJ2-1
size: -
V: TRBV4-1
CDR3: CASSHYRLDEQFF
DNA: TGCGCCAGCAGCCACTACCGACTGGATGAGCAGTTCTTC

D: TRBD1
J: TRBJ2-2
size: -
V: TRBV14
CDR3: CASSQEDYRGLVNTGELFF
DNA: TGTGCCAGCAGCCAAGAGGATTACAGGGGGTTGGTGAACACCGGGGAGCTGTTTTTT

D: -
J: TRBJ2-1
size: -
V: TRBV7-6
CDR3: CASSLVGEAYNEQFF
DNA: TGTGCCAGCAGCTTAGTAGGGGAGGCCTACAATGAGCAGTTCTTC

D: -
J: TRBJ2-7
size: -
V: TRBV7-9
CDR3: CASSSFSLSYEQYF
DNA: TGTGCCAGCAGCTCCTTTTCCTTATCCTACGAGCAGTACTTC

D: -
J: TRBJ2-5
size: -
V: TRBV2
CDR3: CASILKTQYF
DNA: TGTGCCAGCATACTAAAGACCCAGTACTTC

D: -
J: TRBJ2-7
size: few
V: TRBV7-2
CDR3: CASSLYYEQYF
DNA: TGTGCCAGCAGCTTATACTACGAGCAGTACTTC

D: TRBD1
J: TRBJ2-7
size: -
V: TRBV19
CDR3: CASSGPGTAAYEQYF
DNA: TGTGCCAGTAGTGGCCCCGGGACAGCCGCATACGAGCAGTACTTC

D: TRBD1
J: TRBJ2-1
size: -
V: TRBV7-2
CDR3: CASSPPDRLPYNEQFF
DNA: TGTGCCAGCAGCCCTCCGGACAGGTTACCTTACAATGAGCAGTTCTTC

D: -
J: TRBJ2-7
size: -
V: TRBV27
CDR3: CASSPLVLGTYEQYF
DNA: TGTGCCAGCAGTCCACTAGTATTGGGTACCTACGAGCAGTACTTC

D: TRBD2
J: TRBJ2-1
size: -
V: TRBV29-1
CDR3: CSVEDPGGGMRSSYNEQFF
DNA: TGCAGCGTTGAAGATCCCGGGGGGGGAATGCGGAGCTCCTACAATGAGCAGTTCTTC

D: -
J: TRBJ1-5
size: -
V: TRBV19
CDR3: CASSIVTGGHTQPQHF
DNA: TGTGCCAGTAGTATAGTAACAGGAGGGCATACTCAGCCCCAGCATTTT

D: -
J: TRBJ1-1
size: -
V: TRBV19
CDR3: CASSMGRNTEAFF
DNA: TGTGCCAGTAGTATGGGCAGGAACACTGAAGCTTTCTTT

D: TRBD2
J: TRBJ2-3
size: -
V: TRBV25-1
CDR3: CASSEGTSGKEYF
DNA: TGTGCCAGCAGTGAAGGGACTAGCGGGAAGGAGTATTTT

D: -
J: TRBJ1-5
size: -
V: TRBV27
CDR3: CASSLSFSQPQHF
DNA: TGTGCCAGCAGTTTATCTTTCTCTCAGCCCCAGCATTTT

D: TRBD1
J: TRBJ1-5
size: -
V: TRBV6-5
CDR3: CASKLQGNNQPQHF
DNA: TGTGCCAGCAAACTACAGGGGAACAATCAGCCCCAGCATTTT

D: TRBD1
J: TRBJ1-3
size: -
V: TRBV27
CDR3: CASSSYRGWAGNTIYF
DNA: TGTGCCAGCAGTTCTTACAGGGGTTGGGCGGGGAACACCATATATTTT

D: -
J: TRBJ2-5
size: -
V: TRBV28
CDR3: CASSPLDAEGAETQYF
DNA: TGTGCCAGCAGTCCCCTAGACGCAGAGGGAGCAGAGACCCAGTACTTC

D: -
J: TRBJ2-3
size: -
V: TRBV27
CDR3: CASSPARDTQYF
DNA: TGTGCCAGCAGTCCAGCGAGAGATACGCAGTATTTT

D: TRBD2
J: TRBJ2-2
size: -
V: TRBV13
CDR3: CASSWGLAGANTGELFF
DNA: TGTGCCAGCAGCTGGGGACTAGCGGGAGCGAACACCGGGGAGCTGTTTTTT

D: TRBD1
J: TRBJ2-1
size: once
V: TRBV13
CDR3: CASSVGTGIYNEQFF
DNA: TGTGCCAGCAGCGTCGGGACAGGGATTTACAATGAGCAGTTCTTC

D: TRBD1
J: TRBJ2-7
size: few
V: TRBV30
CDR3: CAWTPGQGFFEQYF
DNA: TGTGCCTGGACCCCGGGACAGGGTTTTTTTGAGCAGTACTTC

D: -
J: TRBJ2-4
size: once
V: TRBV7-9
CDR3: CASSSPQAGTSKNIQYF
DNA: TGTGCCAGCAGCTCCCCCCAAGCGGGCACATCCAAAAACATTCAGTACTTC

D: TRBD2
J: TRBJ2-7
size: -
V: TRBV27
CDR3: CASSTGTSGGGYEQYF
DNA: TGTGCCAGCAGCACCGGGACTAGCGGGGGGGGATACGAGCAGTACTTC

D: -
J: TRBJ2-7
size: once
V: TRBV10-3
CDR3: CAISGVRQALDYEQYF
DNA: TGTGCCATCAGTGGGGTCCGACAGGCGTTGGACTACGAGCAGTACTTC

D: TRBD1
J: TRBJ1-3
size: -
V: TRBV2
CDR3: CASSDSGGNTIYF
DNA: TGTGCCAGCAGTGACTCAGGGGGCAACACCATATATTTT